Presented here are 10 T cell receptor beta chains from one specimen sequenced in a study of cytomegalovirus exposure and HLA in healthy donors. Primers: 60 Vbeta forward and 13 Jbeta reverse. Sequencing used immunoSEQ multiplex PCR; TCRdb keeps in-frame clones, though not all of them. This sample's clone table lists about 41,000 clones. Sequencing was performed on PBMCs. The receptors originated from a man aged 25 to 40 in good health and CMV-seronegative.

This chain uses TRBV7-3 with TRBJ1-1, with a weak D call TRBD1 (5 bases). The CDR3 runs 16 residues. Germline-derived CDR1 and CDR2 are SGHTA and FQGTGA. Trimming pared 1 base from V and 0 bases from J, leaving 12 bases between. The CDR3 nucleotides read TGTGCCAGCAGCTTAAGTGGTGGGGCAATGAACACTGAAGCTTTCTTT. This gives the protein CASSLSGGAMNTEAFF. The entire variable domain, with the rest obtained from reference TRBV7-3 and TRBJ1-1, is as follows: GAGVSQTPSNKVTEKGKYVELRCDPISGHTALYWYRQSLGQGPEFLIYFQGTGAADDSGLPNDRFFAVRPEGSVSTLKIQRTERGDSAVYLCASSLSGGAMNTEAFFGQGTRLTVV.

The chain recombines TRBV11-2 with TRBJ2-3, with D perhaps TRBD2 (6 bases). Germline values: CDR1 SGHAT, CDR2 FQNNGV. Trimming shortened V by 2 bases and J by 6 bases, and 15 bases separated the two germline ends. This CDR3 contains 15 residues. This CDR3 reads CASSLLAFSSDTQYF. The CDR3 DNA follows: TGTGCCAGCAGCTTACTAGCGTTTTCTAGCGATACGCAGTATTTT. The whole variable domain, remainder taken from reference TRBV11-2 and TRBJ2-3, is EAGVAQSPRYKIIEKRQSVAFWCNPISGHATLYWYQQILGQGPKLLIQFQNNGVVDDSQLPKDRFSAERLKGVDSTLKIQPAKLEDSAVYLCASSLLAFSSDTQYFGPGTRLTVL.

The CDR3 here is CASSQGSGSLGEQFF. In DNA, the CDR3 is TGCGCCAGCAGCCAAGGCAGCGGGAGTCTGGGTGAGCAGTTCTTC. The genes are TRBV4-1 and TRBJ2-1; 8 positions match TRBD2. After removal of 1 base from V and 9 bases from J, the junction contained 8 bases not matched to a gene. Germline V gene sequence: CDR1 MGHRA, CDR2 YSYEKL. The CDR3 length is 15 residues.

V usage is TRBV13 and J usage is TRBJ2-1, with 10 bases fitting TRBD2. The CDR3 sequence is 15 residues long. V shed 3 bases, J shed 7 bases, and the junction held 6 bases outside the gene matches. CDR1 is PRHDT and CDR2 is FYEKMQ in the germline V gene (reference sequence). CDR3 sequence reads: CASSFRTSGQNEQFF. CDR3 DNA: TGTGCCAGCAGCTTCAGGACTAGCGGACAAAATGAGCAGTTCTTC.

The rearrangement joins TRBV6-5 to TRBJ1-3; weak D call: TRBD1 (5 bases). CDR1 and CDR2 (germline): MNHEY, SVGAGI. Trimming removed 6 bases from V and 1 base from J, with 13 bases in between. The CDR3 length is 15 residues. The CDR3 coding sequence is TGTGCCAGCAGCAGATCTCAGGGATCTGGAAACACCATATATTTT. This codes for CASSRSQGSGNTIYF.

The genes are TRBV5-6 and TRBJ2-7, with 10 bases matching TRBD1. V gave up 0 bases and J gave up 7 bases; unmatched junction bases: 10. Germline lookup yields CDR1 SGHDT and CDR2 YYEEEE. The CDR3 loop spans 16 amino acids. The CDR3 region has the DNA TGTGCCAGCAGCTTGGAGACAGGGGGCGCGACTAGGGAGCAGTACTTC. Protein product: CASSLETGGATREQYF.

The CDR3 DNA sequence: TGTGCCAGCAACCAGGACGGGGATAATTCACCCCTCCACTTT. This gives the protein CASNQDGDNSPLHF. This rearrangement joins TRBV9 to TRBJ1-6; D not certain. The CDR3 sequence is 14 residues long. V lost 6 bases to trimming and J lost 5 bases, with 12 bases between them. Germline CDR1 reads SGDLS; CDR2 reads YYNGEE.

The chain is built from TRBV18 and TRBJ1-3; D remains ambiguous. Trimming removed 3 bases from V and 1 base from J, with 10 bases in between. The CDR3 is made up of 15 amino acids. Germline CDR1 and CDR2: KGHSH and LQKENI. CDR3 residues: CASSPPVNSGNTIYF. The CDR3 DNA follows: TGTGCCAGCTCACCTCCAGTGAATTCTGGAAACACCATATATTTT.

The CDR3 nucleotides read TGCAGCGTTGGTGGCGACAGGGGCACAGATACGCAGTATTTT. Protein sequence: CSVGGDRGTDTQYF. The V and J genes are TRBV29-1 and TRBJ2-3; 7 bases match TRBD1. From germline, CDR1 is SQVTM and CDR2 ANQGSEA. With V trimmed by 4 bases and J by 1 base, 5 bases remained unmatched. This CDR3 is built from 14 residues.

The chain carries TRBV5-1 and TRBJ2-1; 7 positions match TRBD1. Germline lookup yields CDR1 SGHRS and CDR2 YFSETQ. The CDR3 runs 15 residues. V shed 0 bases, J shed 5 bases, and the junction held 5 bases outside the gene matches. CDR3 in amino acids: CASSLGQGVDNEQFF. The CDR3 DNA reads as TGCGCCAGCAGCTTGGGCCAGGGGGTTGACAATGAGCAGTTCTTC.